These T cell receptor beta chains were read from a single sample in a study of immune heterogeneity within non-small cell lung tumors. TCRdb fed the multiplex PCR reads into MiXCR, producing one record per CDR3 protein. The data show 2,000 or so distinct CDR3 sequences, around 25% seen once. Sequenced sample: lung tumor tissue. These receptors all come from a woman aged 60-70 years with non-small cell lung cancer. Both conserved end residues are part of each CDR3. D genes are given only for firm matches. For some rows the clone size is stated as once, few or many, or as a class when expanded; others skip it.

D	V	size	J	DNA	CDR3
.	TRBV10-3	few	TRBJ2-3	TGTGCCATACAGGGTGACGGGGGCACAGATACGCAGTATTTT	CAIQGDGGTDTQYF
.	TRBV9	few	TRBJ1-5	TGTGCCAGCAGCGTAGATTATAGCAATCAGCCCCAGCATTTT	CASSVDYSNQPQHF
TRBD1	TRBV7-2	few	TRBJ2-7	TGTGCCAGCAGCCCAAGACAGGGAAAGGACGAGCAGTACTTC	CASSPRQGKDEQYF
.	TRBV7-9	few	TRBJ1-1	TGTGCCAGCAGCTTCTCCGGGACACCCTATGAAGCTTTCTTT	CASSFSGTPYEAFF
.	TRBV7-6	few	TRBJ2-5	TGTGCCAGCAGCTACCCCTTAGCGTCAGAAGGGGAAAAAGAGACCCAGTACTTC	CASSYPLASEGEKETQYF
.	TRBV20-1	.	TRBJ2-3	TGCAGTGCTCTCCGGGGGTATCCAGATACGCAGTATTTT	CSALRGYPDTQYF
.	TRBV19	medium-sized	TRBJ2-7	TGTGCCAGTAGGGACTCCGTGAGCTCCTACGAGCAGTACTTC	CASRDSVSSYEQYF
.	TRBV6-2/TRBV6-3	large	TRBJ2-7	TGTGCCAGCAGTTACCAAGACTACGAGCAGTACTTC	CASSYQDYEQYF
.	TRBV15	few	TRBJ2-1	TGTGCCACCAGCAGAGATTGGGACGGGAAGGTTGAGCAGTTCTTC	CATSRDWDGKVEQFF
TRBD2	TRBV20-1	few	TRBJ2-1	TGCAGTGCTAGCCCCGCAGCGGGAGGACCATTTTTCTCCTACAATGAGCAGTTCTTC	CSASPAAGGPFFSYNEQFF
TRBD1	TRBV7-8	.	TRBJ1-1	TGTGCCAGAAGCTTAACGACAGGGGGGAACACTGAAGCTTTCTTT	CARSLTTGGNTEAFF
TRBD1	TRBV19	medium-sized	TRBJ1-1	TGTGCCAGTAGGGCCGGGAAAGGGGGCCTTACTGAAGCTTTCTTT	CASRAGKGGLTEAFF
.	TRBV28	large	TRBJ1-5	TGTGCCAGCAGTAGGTTAGCAGGTCAGCCCCAGCATTTT	CASSRLAGQPQHF
.	TRBV7-9	few	TRBJ2-5	TGTGCCAGCAGCCCGGGGAACTGGGAGACCCAGTACTTC	CASSPGNWETQYF
TRBD2	TRBV5-1	.	TRBJ2-2	TGCGCCAGCAGCTTTCTAGGGACTAGCGGGATCGGTACCGGGGAGCTGTTTTTT	CASSFLGTSGIGTGELFF
TRBD2	TRBV20-1	.	TRBJ2-1	TGCAGTGCTAGTATCGCGGGAGGTACCTTTTGGAATGAGGAGTTCTTC	CSASIAGGTFWNEEFF
TRBD2	TRBV2	.	TRBJ2-7	TGTGCCAGCAGAAGCGCCCTTCCGGGACTAGCGGGAAGCTCCTACGAGCAGTACTTC	CASRSALPGLAGSSYEQYF
.	TRBV27	medium-sized	TRBJ1-1	TGTGCCAGCAGTTTCAGAGGGGGGACTGAAGCTTTCTTT	CASSFRGGTEAFF
TRBD2	TRBV28	few	TRBJ2-7	TGTGCCAGCAGTTTATCCAGTGAATCCGGACTAGCGGTATTCTACGAGCATTACTTC	CASSLSSESGLAVFYEHYF
.	TRBV7-2	.	TRBJ1-2	TGTGCCAGCAGCTTTGGCAGGGACCACCGTAACTATGGCTACACCTTC	CASSFGRDHRNYGYTF
TRBD2	TRBV20-1	once	TRBJ2-1	TGCAGTGCCCCAGCGGGAGCTTCCAATGAGCAGTTCTTC	CSAPAGASNEQFF
TRBD2	TRBV11-2	.	TRBJ2-7	TGTGCCAGCAGCCGGGGGGCCTACGAGCAGTACTTC	CASSRGAYEQYF
TRBD2	TRBV27	large	TRBJ2-3	TGTGCCAGCAGTTCTCGACTAGCGGGAGGCACAGATACGCAGTATTTT	CASSSRLAGGTDTQYF
TRBD2	TRBV27	medium-sized	TRBJ2-7	TGTGCCAGCAGTTTGAGTTTTGGGGGGGGCGAGCAGTACTTC	CASSLSFGGGEQYF
.	TRBV27	few	TRBJ2-5	TGTGCCAGCAGTTTGAGGGGGAATAACAGACCCCAAGAGACCCAGTACTTC	CASSLRGNNRPQETQYF
TRBD2	TRBV6-4	.	TRBJ2-3	TGTGCCAGCAGTGAGGGCACTAGCGATTCCACAGATACGCAGTATTTT	CASSEGTSDSTDTQYF
TRBD2	TRBV6-1	few	TRBJ2-2	TGTGCCAGCAGCCCGAGCGGGAGGGCCGCCGGGGAGCTGTTTTTT	CASSPSGRAAGELFF
TRBD1	TRBV7-2	medium-sized	TRBJ1-2	TGTGCCAGCAGCATCGACAGGGGTAGGGGCGGCTACACCTTC	CASSIDRGRGGYTF
.	TRBV19	large	TRBJ2-5	TGTGCCACCGAGCAGCAAGAGACCCAGTACTTC	CATEQQETQYF
TRBD2	TRBV6-1	.	TRBJ2-7	TGTGCCAGCAGTGGTGGGGGGGGCTACGAGCAGTACTTC	CASSGGGGYEQYF
.	TRBV18	few	TRBJ1-2	TGTGCCAGCTCACCAGGCCCAGGGGACGGCTACACCTTC	CASSPGPGDGYTF
TRBD2	TRBV29-1	few	TRBJ2-5	TGCAGCGTTGCTGACGGGAGGGCCGGGGAGACCCAGTACTTC	CSVADGRAGETQYF
.	TRBV6-1	medium-sized	TRBJ2-7	TGTGCCAGCAGCGAGTTAAACGAGCAGTACTTC	CASSELNEQYF
.	TRBV20-1	.	TRBJ1-5	TGCAGTGCGAGAAGGGGGACTAGCAATCAGCCCCAGCATTTT	CSARRGTSNQPQHF
.	TRBV19	.	TRBJ1-2	TGTGCCAGTAGTAGAGAAGGGGAGACGTATGGCTACACCTTC	CASSREGETYGYTF
.	TRBV10-3	few	TRBJ1-1	TGTGCCATCAGTGAAGGCAGGGAGAATGAAGCTTTCTTT	CAISEGRENEAFF
.	TRBV28	.	TRBJ2-3	TGTGCCAGCAGCTTAAGCCAGCCAGATACGAAGTATTTT	CASSLSQPDTKYF
.	TRBV30	.	TRBJ2-6	TGTGCCTGGAGTCCCAGGGAGCACTCTGGGGCCAACGTCCTGACTTTC	CAWSPREHSGANVLTF
TRBD2	TRBV6-2/TRBV6-3	medium-sized	TRBJ2-7	TGTGCCAGCAGAACCCCACTAGCGGCCTCCTACGAGCAGTACTTC	CASRTPLAASYEQYF
.	TRBV6-4	.	TRBJ1-6	TGTGCCAGCAGTGACTCGGCGGATAATTCACCCCTCCACTTT	CASSDSADNSPLHF
TRBD1	TRBV19	.	TRBJ2-2	TGTACCAGTAGTATCTGGGACAGCACCGGGGAGCTGTTTTTT	CTSSIWDSTGELFF